This T cell receptor beta chain was profiled in a study of shared T cell receptors in the human thymus (dated by TCRdb to the early 2020s). Some background on the complete study: The study examined how the human thymus generates shared, self-reactive T-cell receptor alpha chains.

Notes on this clone: Its antigen is not yet known. No qualities accompany the bases; no much larger clone lies one base away.

Library prep was done by the immunoSEQ multiplex PCR assay. As stored in TCRdb, this immuneACCESS dataset retains in-frame rearrangements with V and J assigned. A fraction of the clones does not appear; measured against another copy, unresolved V genes explain less than half of the discrepancy, and the remainder lacks a known reason. The sample table holds roughly 700,000 clones, of which roughly 90% were seen once. 0.0085% to 0.012% of the sample lies in the top ten. V is shortened by 6 bases, J by 5 bases, and the region joining them spans 8 bases. The CDR3 has 12 amino acids, counting the end cysteine and phenylalanine. Left in the record is the CDR3 DNA by itself, 36 bases read in frame from the first base. Sequences MNHNS (CDR1) and SASEGT (CDR2) are obtained from the germline V gene. The same data also contributed to another study, on human thymus T cells. The second paper states: The donors were immunologically healthy infants in Finland who had open corrective cardiac surgery for congenital heart defects. Thymus tissue was obtained as surgical resects removed during corrective cardiac surgery. Both the thymic and the peripheral blood repertoires appeared to show biased V and J gene segment usage. The related research reported highly overlapping thymic TCR repertoires among unrelated individuals. The study characterized TCR alpha and beta repertoires from fewer than 10 infant thymus samples and a few related peripheral blood samples. Donor ages ranging from roughly 6 to 244 days were recorded, and six or seven male and a couple of female infants were included in the cohort. Thymocytes were freed from the tissue by mechanical means and kept at -70 degrees C as pellets of roughly 9-30 million cells. A QIAsymphony instrument was used to extract genomic DNA from frozen cell pellets. Using the immunoSEQ multiplex PCR assay, the TCRB and TCRAD loci were amplified from a standardized quantity of quality-controlled genomic DNA. Amplicons spanned the V(D)J region at a length sufficient to cover the CDR3 and identify V and J genes. Amplicon sequencing was performed on an Illumina platform through the commercial immunoSEQ service. Primer bias and sequencing errors were corrected as previously described, and TCRAD and TCRB were defined on the basis of the IMGT database. Analysis of the repertoires was done with immunoSEQ Analyzer 3.0 and VDJTools and included basic statistics, V/J segment usage, diversity estimates, rarefaction and pairwise overlap. Diversity was estimated using the Chao1, ChaoE, Efron-Thisted, Shannon and inverse Simpson indices, and was also estimated on datasets down-sampled to the size of the smallest sample. Repertoire overlap was assessed by strict matching of CDR3 nucleotide sequence, V gene and J gene, and clustering was done by Jaccard-based multidimensional scaling. Thymus samples yielded on average roughly 800,000 unique TCRB clonotypes, compared with roughly 76,000 from blood samples.

This chain is built from TRBV6-1 and TRBJ1-5, with the D gene call left open. Material: thymocytes. The clonotype comes from a boy in the first two years of life with a congenital heart defect. Donor details come from another sample of the same person, matched by shared clones. The DNA reads as follows: TGTGCCAGCAGACAAGAGGATCAGCCCCAGCATTTT. The translation is CASRQEDQPQHF.